This TCR beta chain was identified during a study of OX40 agonist ivuxolimab in advanced cancers. Overall study context: Eligibility admitted prior anti-PD-1, anti-PD-L1 or anti-CTLA-4 therapy; 30% to 40% had some. Study findings and constraints: The study observed clonal expansion of CD4+ and CD8+ blood T cells by week 6 at 0.1 to 3.0 mg/kg. Low normalized T-cell clonal expansion was also seen in some nonresponders.

The table lists this clone with a few counts. Its target is unknown. At baseline, cycle 4 day 1, and cycle 7 day 1, blood was sampled. Some clones are missing from TCRdb's copy, which holds only in-frame ones; the method was immunoSEQ multiplex PCR. The sample has 60,000 to 70,000 clones; roughly four fifths are singletons. V gave up 2 bases and J gave up 8 bases, with 10 bases separating them. Per germline, CDR1 SGDLS and CDR2 YYNGEE. The CDR3 loop spans 12 amino acids. This sample comprised CD4+ or CD8+ T cells sorted from blood, obtained in a trial of the OX40 agonist ivuxolimab. This clonotype was sampled from an adult with an advanced solid tumor such as melanoma, head and neck, liver or kidney cancer. This chain joins TRBV9 and TRBJ1-1, with unresolved D. The CDR3 coding sequence is TGTGCCAGCAGCGTTATTGCCAGAGAAGCTTTCTTT. It is translated as CASSVIAREAFF.